This TCR beta chain derives from a study of blood T cell repertoires in COVID-19. This CDR3 is built from 15 residues. The V end lost 0 bases, the J end lost 9 bases, and 15 bases lay between the germline ends. Germline V gives CDR1 KGHSH, CDR2 LQKENI. Method: immunoSEQ multiplex PCR; TCRdb's copy keeps in-frame clones and lacks some. The sample shows about 49,000 clones, around 83% of them seen only once. The sequenced material came from peripheral blood. This TCR was sampled from a man aged 45-60 years with acute or convalescent COVID-19. This chain connects TRBV18 to TRBJ2-1, with D possibly being TRBD2 (5 bases). In DNA, the CDR3 is TGTGCCAGCTCACCACCACTAGGTTCTGCCTCTGAGCAGTTCTTC. Its translation: CASSPPLGSASEQFF.